Listed here are 13 T cell receptor beta chains from one sample, sequenced in a study of shared clonotypes between healthy human individuals. The protocol was immunoSEQ multiplex PCR, while the TCRdb copy is restricted to in-frame clones and leaves out a portion. Here the sample spans approximately 2.1 million clones, approximately 95% being singletons. Sequencing input: naive CD4+ T cells from PBMCs. Documented subset: CD45RA+ positively selected. Receptors were obtained from a man aged 18 to 30 in good health. Some clones in this sample may be carry-over from other donors' samples.

This chain links TRBV9 with TRBJ1-3; no clear D. The germline gives CDR1 SGDLS, CDR2 YYNGEE. The CDR3 consists of 12 residues. Trimming pared 6 bases from V and 0 bases from J, leaving 4 bases between. In nucleotides, the CDR3 is TGTGCCAGCACCTCCTCTGGAAACACCATATATTTT. Encoded protein: CASTSSGNTIYF.

This chain uses TRBV6-6 with TRBJ1-1; maybe TRBD1 (6 bases). The CDR3 is 14 amino acids. Germline CDR1 reads MNHNY; CDR2 reads SVGAGI (reference sequence). Trimming cost V 6 bases and J 4 bases, with 15 bases left between them. DNA of the CDR3: TGTGCCAGCAGAAACAGGGTCGATGGCACTGAAGCTTTCTTT. Its protein is CASRNRVDGTEAFF.

The chain uses TRBV5-6 and TRBJ2-5, with 12 positions matching TRBD2. The V gene's germline CDR1 is SGHDT and CDR2 YYEEEE. V shed 4 bases and J 5 bases; nucleotides not matched to a gene: 6. The CDR3 extends over 15 amino acids. CDR3 in DNA: TGTGCCAGCAGCCAGGAGACTAGCGGGAGCGAGACCCAGTACTTC. This codes for CASSQETSGSETQYF.

The J gene is TRBJ2-5, the V gene TRBV19, with D hard to call. The V end lost 3 bases, the J end lost 9 bases, and 11 bases lay between the germline ends. From germline, CDR1 is LNHDA and CDR2 SQIVND (reference sequence). This CDR3 is 12 amino acids long. The CDR3 DNA reads TGTGCCAGTAGTATTTGGCGGTGGCCCCAGTACTTC. Translation gives CASSIWRWPQYF.

With respect to this clone: Distinct nucleotide sequences in the sample also encode this CDR3. The CDR3 bases are TGTGCCAGCAGTCCTGGGCTAGCGGCCTACAATGAGCAGTTCTTC. Residues: CASSPGLAAYNEQFF. This chain links TRBV5-6 with TRBJ2-1; 7 nucleotides match TRBD2. The trim removed 5 bases at V and 2 bases at J, leaving 7 bases unmatched. The germline V gene has CDR1 SGHDT and CDR2 YYEEEE. The CDR3 covers 15 residues.

The chain couples TRBV9 to TRBJ1-2; the D is unclear. Germline CDR1 and CDR2: SGDLS and YYNGEE. The CDR3 consists of 15 residues. With 0 bases removed from V and 1 base from J, the gap between germline ends came to 10 bases. This CDR3 reads CASSVGAASNYGYTF. In nucleotides, the CDR3 is TGTGCCAGCAGCGTAGGGGCAGCAAGTAACTATGGCTACACCTTC.

This chain uses TRBV19 with TRBJ1-2; D unresolved. With 3 bases removed from V and 4 bases from J, the gap between germline ends came to 18 bases. The germline V gene has CDR1 LNHDA and CDR2 SQIVND (reference sequence). There are 16 residues in the CDR3. The CDR3 loop is CASSILRPPGGYGYTF. The CDR3 DNA follows: TGTGCCAGTAGTATTCTCCGTCCCCCCGGCGGCTATGGCTACACCTTC.

The rearrangement uses TRBV27 and TRBJ2-6; weak D call: TRBD1 (5 bases). V was shortened by 5 bases and J by 0 bases, with 11 bases between the two germline ends. Germline values: CDR1 MNHEY, CDR2 SMNVEV (reference sequence). The CDR3 is made up of 16 amino acids. Here the CDR3 DNA reads TGTGCCAGCAGTCCGGACAAAAGCTCTGGGGCCAACGTCCTGACTTTC. As protein: CASSPDKSSGANVLTF.

This rearrangement joins TRBV10-1 to TRBJ2-7; D perhaps matches TRBD2 (7 bases). The CDR3 extends over 15 amino acids. The germline CDR1 and CDR2 sequences are WNHNN and SYGVQD (reference sequence). V dropped 8 bases and J dropped 2 bases, with 19 bases sitting between them. The chain's CDR3 is CASSASGTPPYEQYF. Here the CDR3 DNA reads TGCGCCAGCTCAGCGAGCGGGACACCCCCCTACGAGCAGTACTTC.

The V gene is TRBV7-8, the J gene TRBJ2-2, with D unclear. The CDR3 covers 13 residues. Germline assignment: CDR1 SGHVS and CDR2 FQNEAQ. V lost 5 bases and J 4 bases, leaving 8 bases between the germline ends. The CDR3 DNA reads TGTGCCAGCAGCCCGGACCTCACCGGGGAGCTGTTTTTT. Its translation: CASSPDLTGELFF.

This clone has just one count. V gene TRBV9 combines with J gene TRBJ2-2, with D perhaps TRBD1 (5 bases). Trimming pared 6 bases from V and 2 bases from J, leaving 14 bases between. Per germline, CDR1 SGDLS and CDR2 YYNGEE. The CDR3 length is 15 residues. The CDR3, as DNA: TGTGCCAGCACCAAATCCGGACACAACACCGGGGAGCTGTTTTTT. Translation gives CASTKSGHNTGELFF.

The chain combines TRBV5-1 with TRBJ2-7; 10 bases are shared with TRBD2. The CDR3 length is 15 residues. Germline CDR1 and CDR2: SGHRS and YFSETQ. V dropped 0 bases and J dropped 7; count of bases not matched to a gene: 7. In DNA form, the CDR3 reads TGCGCCAGCAGCTTGGCTCCTAGCGGGAGTGGGGAGCAGTACTTC. This codes for CASSLAPSGSGEQYF.

The V gene is TRBV7-8, the J gene TRBJ1-5; D is perhaps TRBD1 (5 bases). The CDR3 is made up of 14 amino acids. From germline, CDR1 is SGHVS and CDR2 FQNEAQ. V shed 4 bases and J shed 7 bases, with 14 bases lying between them. The DNA for the CDR3 is TGTGCCAGCAGCTCCGGGGCCGGGGGACAGCCCCAGCATTTT. This codes for CASSSGAGGQPQHF.